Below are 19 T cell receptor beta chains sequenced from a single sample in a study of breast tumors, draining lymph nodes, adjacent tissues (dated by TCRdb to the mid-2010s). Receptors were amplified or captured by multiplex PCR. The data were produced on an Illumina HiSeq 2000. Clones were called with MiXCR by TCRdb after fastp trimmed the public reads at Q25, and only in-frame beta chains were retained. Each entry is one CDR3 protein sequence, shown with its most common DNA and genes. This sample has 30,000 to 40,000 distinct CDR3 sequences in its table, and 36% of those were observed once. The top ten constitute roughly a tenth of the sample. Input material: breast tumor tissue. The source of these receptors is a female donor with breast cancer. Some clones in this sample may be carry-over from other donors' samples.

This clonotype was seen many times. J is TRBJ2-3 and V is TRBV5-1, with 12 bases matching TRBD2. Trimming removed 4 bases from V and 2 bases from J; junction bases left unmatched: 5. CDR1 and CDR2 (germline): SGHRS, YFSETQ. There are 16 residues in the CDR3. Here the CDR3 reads CASSVLAGGFTDTQYF. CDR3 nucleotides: TGCGCCAGCAGCGTACTAGCGGGAGGATTCACAGATACGCAGTATTTT.

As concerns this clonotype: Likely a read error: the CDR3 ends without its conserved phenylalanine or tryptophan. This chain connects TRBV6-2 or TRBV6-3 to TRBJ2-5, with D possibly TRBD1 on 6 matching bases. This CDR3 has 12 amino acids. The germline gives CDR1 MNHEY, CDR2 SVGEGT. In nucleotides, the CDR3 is TGTGCCAGCAGTCACTCGACAGGGACCCAGTACCTC. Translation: CASSHSTGTQYL.

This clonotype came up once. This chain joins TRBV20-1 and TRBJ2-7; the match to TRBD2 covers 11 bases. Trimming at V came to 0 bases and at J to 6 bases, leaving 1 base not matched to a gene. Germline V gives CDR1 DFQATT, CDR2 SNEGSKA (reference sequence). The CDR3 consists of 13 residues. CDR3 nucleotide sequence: TGCAGTGCTAGAGAACTAGCGGGAGTCGAGCAGTACTTC. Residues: CSARELAGVEQYF.

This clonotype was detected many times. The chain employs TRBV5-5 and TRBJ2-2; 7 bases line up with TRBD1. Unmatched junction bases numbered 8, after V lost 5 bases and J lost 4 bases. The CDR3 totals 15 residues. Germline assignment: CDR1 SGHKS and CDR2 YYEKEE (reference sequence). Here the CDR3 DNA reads TGTGCCAGCAGTCCTTTAACAGGGGTCACCGGGGAGCTGTTTTTT. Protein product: CASSPLTGVTGELFF.

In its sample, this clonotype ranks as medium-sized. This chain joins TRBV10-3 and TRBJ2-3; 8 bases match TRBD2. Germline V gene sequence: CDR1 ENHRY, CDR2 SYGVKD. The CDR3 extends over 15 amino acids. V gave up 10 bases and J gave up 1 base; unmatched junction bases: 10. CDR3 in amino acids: CATAVGSGGTDTQYF. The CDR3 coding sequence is TGTGCCACCGCGGTAGGTAGCGGGGGCACAGATACGCAGTATTTT.

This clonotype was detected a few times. The CDR3 DNA reads TGTGCCAGCAGTTTATACCCCCCAACTAGCGGGTACGAGCAGTACTTC. Protein: CASSLYPPTSGYEQYF. The rearrangement uses TRBV27 and TRBJ2-7, with 9 nucleotides matching TRBD2. CDR1 is MNHEY, CDR2 SMNVEV, per germline (reference sequence). V shed 1 base and J 4 bases; nucleotides not matched to a gene: 8. The length of the CDR3 is 16 residues.

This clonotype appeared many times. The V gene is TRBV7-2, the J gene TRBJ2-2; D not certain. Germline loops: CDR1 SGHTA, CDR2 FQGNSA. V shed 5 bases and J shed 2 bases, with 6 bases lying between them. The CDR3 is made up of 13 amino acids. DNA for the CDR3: TGTGCCAGCAGCCCCATTAACACCGGGGAGCTGTTTTTT. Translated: CASSPINTGELFF.

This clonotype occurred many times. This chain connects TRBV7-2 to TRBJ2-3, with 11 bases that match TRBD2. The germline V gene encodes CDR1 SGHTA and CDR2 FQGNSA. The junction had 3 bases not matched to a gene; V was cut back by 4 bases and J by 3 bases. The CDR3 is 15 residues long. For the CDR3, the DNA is TGTGCCAGCAGCTGGCTAGCGGGAGGAACAGATACGCAGTATTTT. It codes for CASSWLAGGTDTQYF.

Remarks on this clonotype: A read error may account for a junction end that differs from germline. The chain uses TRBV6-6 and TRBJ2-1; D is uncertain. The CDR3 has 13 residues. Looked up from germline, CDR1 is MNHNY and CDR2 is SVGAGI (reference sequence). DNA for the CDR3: TGTGCCAGCAGTCACTCCCGGGTTACTGAGCAGTTCTTC. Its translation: CASSHSRVTEQFF.

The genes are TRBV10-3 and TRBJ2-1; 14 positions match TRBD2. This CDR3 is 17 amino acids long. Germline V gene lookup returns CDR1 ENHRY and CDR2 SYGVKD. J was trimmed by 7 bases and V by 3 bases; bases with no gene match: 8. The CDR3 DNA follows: TGTGCCATCAGTGATTCCGGGACTAGCGGGAGAGAAAATGAGCAGTTCTTC. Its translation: CAISDSGTSGRENEQFF.

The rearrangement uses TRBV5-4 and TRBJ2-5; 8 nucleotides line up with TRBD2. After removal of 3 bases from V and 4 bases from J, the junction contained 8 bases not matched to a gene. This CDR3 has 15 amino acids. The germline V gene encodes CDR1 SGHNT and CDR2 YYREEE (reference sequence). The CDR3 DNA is TGTGCCAGCAGCTCTAGCGGGTGTGTTGGAGAGACCCAGTACTTC. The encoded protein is CASSSSGCVGETQYF.

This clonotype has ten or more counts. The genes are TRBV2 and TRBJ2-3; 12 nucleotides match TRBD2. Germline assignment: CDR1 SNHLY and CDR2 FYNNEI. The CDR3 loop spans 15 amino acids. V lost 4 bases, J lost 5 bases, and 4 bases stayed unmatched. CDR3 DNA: TGTGCCAGCAGTGCTAGCGGGAGGGCCAGAGATACGCAGTATTTT. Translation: CASSASGRARDTQYF.

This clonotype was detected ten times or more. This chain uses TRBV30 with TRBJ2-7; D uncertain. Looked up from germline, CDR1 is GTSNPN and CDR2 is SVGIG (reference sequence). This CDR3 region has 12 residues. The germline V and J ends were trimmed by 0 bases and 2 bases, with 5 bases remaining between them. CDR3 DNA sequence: TGTGCCTGGAGTGTGTACCCCTACGAGCAGTACTTC. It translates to CAWSVYPYEQYF.

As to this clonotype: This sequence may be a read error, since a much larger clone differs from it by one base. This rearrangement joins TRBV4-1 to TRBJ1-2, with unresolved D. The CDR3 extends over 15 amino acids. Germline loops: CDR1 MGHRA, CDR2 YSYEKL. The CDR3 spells CASSQDESAPYGCTF. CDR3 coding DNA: TGCGCCAGCAGCCAAGATGAGTCAGCCCCCTATGGCTGCACCTTC.

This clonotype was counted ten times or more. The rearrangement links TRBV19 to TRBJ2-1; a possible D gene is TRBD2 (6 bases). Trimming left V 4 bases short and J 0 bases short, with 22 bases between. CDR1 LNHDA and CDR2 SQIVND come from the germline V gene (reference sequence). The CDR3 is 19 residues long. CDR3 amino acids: CASSTPTRHTWSSYNEQFF. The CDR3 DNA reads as TGTGCCAGTAGTACCCCGACTAGACACACCTGGAGCTCCTACAATGAGCAGTTCTTC.

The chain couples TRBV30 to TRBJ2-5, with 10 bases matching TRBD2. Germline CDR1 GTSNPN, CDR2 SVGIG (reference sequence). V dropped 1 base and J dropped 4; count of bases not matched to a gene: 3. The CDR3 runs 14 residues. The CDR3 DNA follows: TGTGCCTGGAGTGGATTAGCGGGAGGAGAGACCCAGTACTTC. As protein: CAWSGLAGGETQYF.

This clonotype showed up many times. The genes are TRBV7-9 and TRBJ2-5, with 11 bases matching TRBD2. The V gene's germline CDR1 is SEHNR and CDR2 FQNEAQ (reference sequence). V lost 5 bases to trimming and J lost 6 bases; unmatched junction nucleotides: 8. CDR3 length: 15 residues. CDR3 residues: CASSPTSGSTKTQYF. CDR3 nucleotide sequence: TGTGCCAGCAGCCCTACTAGCGGGAGTACGAAGACCCAGTACTTC.

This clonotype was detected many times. The CDR3 reads CASSEALGGKKTQYF. The CDR3 nucleotides read TGTGCCAGCAGTGAAGCTTTGGGGGGAAAAAAGACCCAGTACTTC. The chain links TRBV2 to TRBJ2-5; tentatively, D is TRBD2 (6 bases). The CDR3 has 15 amino acids. Germline lookup yields CDR1 SNHLY and CDR2 FYNNEI. V was pared by 0 bases and J by 6 bases, with 14 bases between. Using reference TRBV2 and TRBJ2-5 for the parts outside the CDR3, the full variable domain is EPEVTQTPSHQVTQMGQEVILRCVPISNHLYFYWYRQILGQKVEFLVSFYNNEISEKSEIFDDQFSVERPDGSNFTLKIRSTKLEDSAMYFCASSEALGGKKTQYFGPGTRLLVL.

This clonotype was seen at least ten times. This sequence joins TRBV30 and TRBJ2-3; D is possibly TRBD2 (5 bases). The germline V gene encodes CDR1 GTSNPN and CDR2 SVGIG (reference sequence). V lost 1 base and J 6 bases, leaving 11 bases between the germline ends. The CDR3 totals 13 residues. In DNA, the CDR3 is TGTGCCTGGAGTGGCCCGAGAGGGGATACGCAGTATTTT. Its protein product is CAWSGPRGDTQYF.